Presented here are 30 T cell receptor beta chains from one specimen sequenced in a study of regulatory T cells in long-lasting Graves disease. Time point indicated: persistent/refractory GD, antithyroid drugs over 5 years with positive TRAb. PBMC-derived RNA was used for the TCR library. Both iRepertoire HTBI primers and Arm-PCR of CDR3 regions were used to build the TCR beta libraries. Each CDR3 protein is one row after TCRdb ran MiXCR on the multiplex PCR reads. The sample has a few hundred thousand distinct CDR3 sequences; less than 30% are singletons. The sequenced sample was peripheral blood mononuclear cells (PBMCs), obtained when the disease was refractory, from a patient treated with antithyroid drugs. These receptors were taken from a woman aged 40 to 55 with Graves disease.

The sample holds a few counts of this clonotype. The CDR3 reads CASSLGLENTEAFF. The DNA of the CDR3 is TGTGCCAGCAGTTTAGGGCTTGAAAACACTGAAGCTTTCTTT. The chain combines TRBV28 with TRBJ1-1; D uncertain. Germline loops: CDR1 MDHEN, CDR2 SYDVKM. V was pared by 2 bases and J by 2 bases, with 9 bases between. The CDR3 is 14 amino acids.

The chain has TRBV7-9 and TRBJ2-1; 9 positions agree with TRBD1. The CDR3 consists of 15 residues. CDR1 is SEHNR, CDR2 FQNEAQ, per germline (reference sequence). Trimming cost V 5 bases and J 6 bases; bases outside gene matches: 8. CDR3 nucleotides: TGTGCCAGCAGCCTTGGGACAGGGCCTTTCAATGAGCAGTTCTTC. It yields the protein CASSLGTGPFNEQFF.

This clonotype was recorded a few times. J is TRBJ2-7 and V is TRBV15, with 8 bases identical to TRBD2. Looked up from germline, CDR1 is LNHNV and CDR2 is YYDKDF (reference sequence). The CDR3 length is 16 residues. V dropped 0 bases and J dropped 9; count of bases not matched to a gene: 13. CDR3 nucleotides: TGTGCCACCAGCAGAGAGGGGAATCCGGGACTAGGCTTGCAGTACTTC. Amino acids: CATSREGNPGLGLQYF.

The genes are TRBV20-1 and TRBJ1-4, with a possible D match to TRBD1 (5 bases). The CDR3 spans 17 residues. The V end lost 0 bases, the J end lost 7 bases, and 21 bases lay between the germline ends. CDR1 is DFQATT and CDR2 is SNEGSKA in the germline V gene (reference sequence). CDR3 sequence: CSARDSGKVVIREKLFF. The CDR3 DNA reads as TGCAGTGCTAGAGATTCAGGGAAGGTGGTGATACGTGAAAAACTGTTTTTT.

This clonotype was seen repeatedly, ten times or more. The V gene is TRBV12-3 or TRBV12-4, the J gene TRBJ1-1; D might be TRBD1 (6 bases). The CDR3 sequence is 13 residues long. V lost 5 bases and J lost 6, with 13 bases in between. CDR3 bases: TGTGCCAGCAGTCCAGGGGCGCGGTCTGAAGCTTTCTTT. Amino acid sequence: CASSPGARSEAFF.

The chain links TRBV7-3 to TRBJ2-3, with TRBD2 matching 12 bases. The junction had 5 bases not matched to a gene; V was cut back by 5 bases and J by 5 bases. From germline, CDR1 is SGHTA and CDR2 FQGTGA. The CDR3 has 15 amino acids. The DNA of the CDR3 is TGTGCCAGCAGCGCCCTAGCGGGAGGGGTAGATACGCAGTATTTT. Its translation: CASSALAGGVDTQYF.

The chain joins TRBV20-1 to TRBJ2-5, with TRBD2 as a possible D gene (6 bases). The ends were cut back, 6 bases at V and 2 bases at J, with 13 bases in the middle. This CDR3 region has 13 residues. The V gene's germline CDR1 is DFQATT and CDR2 SNEGSKA (reference sequence). The CDR3 sequence is CSACRLVQETQYF. The CDR3 nucleotides are TGCAGTGCCTGTCGACTAGTTCAAGAGACCCAGTACTTC.

This clonotype was observed many times. The chain has TRBV28 and TRBJ2-7, with a possible D match to TRBD2 (7 bases). The CDR3 is 15 amino acids. CDR1 and CDR2 from the germline V gene are MDHEN and SYDVKM. The V and J ends lost 1 base and 2 bases respectively, with 12 bases between them. In DNA, the CDR3 is TGTGCCAGCAGTTTATTGGCGGGGGCCCCCTACGAGCAGTACTTC. This translates into CASSLLAGAPYEQYF.

The chain carries TRBV27 and TRBJ2-1, with D hard to call. Deletions cut 3 bases from V and 7 bases from J, with 7 bases between. Per the germline V gene, CDR1 is MNHEY and CDR2 is SMNVEV (reference sequence). The CDR3 spans 12 residues. The CDR3 loop reads CASSFRPNEQFF. CDR3 DNA sequence: TGTGCCAGCAGTTTTCGGCCAAATGAGCAGTTCTTC.

The rearrangement uses TRBV10-1 and TRBJ2-2; D gene uncertain. Trimming cost V 5 bases and J 5 bases, with 12 bases left between them. The CDR3 is made up of 14 amino acids. Germline V gene lookup returns CDR1 WNHNN and CDR2 SYGVQD (reference sequence). In DNA form, the CDR3 reads TGCGCCAGCAGTTCCTCGATGGGTACCGGGGAGCTGTTTTTT. Residues: CASSSSMGTGELFF.

The V and J genes are TRBV7-9 and TRBJ1-2; tentatively, D is TRBD1 (6 bases). This CDR3 is built from 13 residues. V shed 6 bases and J shed 4 bases, with 12 bases lying between them. The germline CDR1 and CDR2 sequences are SEHNR and FQNEAQ (reference sequence). The CDR3 protein is CASRPDSSYGYTF. CDR3 coding DNA: TGTGCCAGCAGACCGGACAGTAGCTATGGCTACACCTTC.

This clonotype was detected a few times. The chain employs TRBV20-1 and TRBJ2-7; D remains unclear. Germline V gene sequence: CDR1 DFQATT, CDR2 SNEGSKA (reference sequence). The CDR3 totals 13 residues. V dropped 4 bases and J dropped 12 bases, with 22 bases sitting between them. The CDR3 nucleotides read TGCAGTGCTACACCTCCAACGTCGGTCTACCGGTACTTC. This translates into CSATPPTSVYRYF.

This clonotype has a count of ten or more. J is TRBJ2-7 and V is TRBV28; D may correspond to TRBD1 or TRBD2 (5 bases each). Germline-derived CDR1 and CDR2 are MDHEN and SYDVKM. V was shortened by 3 bases and J by 4 bases, with 22 bases between the two germline ends. CDR3 length: 17 residues. CDR3 DNA: TGTGCCAGCAGTTTCTCCTCCCGGGACCCGGATGGGTACGAGCAGTACTTC. Amino acids: CASSFSSRDPDGYEQYF.

This clonotype was detected a few times. The V call is TRBV27, the J call TRBJ1-4; D remains unclear. Germline V gives CDR1 MNHEY, CDR2 SMNVEV (reference sequence). The V end lost 5 bases, the J end lost 7 bases, and 11 bases lay between the germline ends. This CDR3 region has 13 residues. As DNA, the CDR3 is TGTGCCAGCAGTATACGCCGGGGTGAAAAACTGTTTTTT. Protein sequence: CASSIRRGEKLFF.

This clonotype showed up many times. The V gene is TRBV10-2, the J gene TRBJ1-1, with 11 bases aligning to TRBD1. The CDR3 totals 15 residues. V lost 6 bases, J lost 3 bases, and 6 bases stayed unmatched. The germline V gene has CDR1 WSHSY and CDR2 SAAADI. CDR3 nucleotides: TGCGCCAGCAGGGACAGGGGGCTATGGTACACTGAAGCTTTCTTT. Amino acid sequence: CASRDRGLWYTEAFF.

CDR3 in amino acids: CASSLSTGAGGANVLTF. Written as DNA, the CDR3 is TGTGCCAGCAGCTTATCGACAGGGGCGGGCGGGGCCAACGTCCTGACTTTC. The V and J genes are TRBV7-9 and TRBJ2-6; 8 bases map to TRBD1. This CDR3 contains 17 residues. V shed 2 bases and J 4 bases; nucleotides not matched to a gene: 7. Germline lookup yields CDR1 SEHNR and CDR2 FQNEAQ (reference sequence).

Many counts were recorded for this clonotype. This chain links TRBV12-3 or TRBV12-4 with TRBJ2-4; maybe TRBD2 (5 bases). V lost 5 bases to trimming and J lost 3 bases, with 11 bases between them. The CDR3 has 14 amino acids. The CDR3 protein is CASSPLRDKNIQYF. The CDR3 DNA reads as TGTGCCAGCAGTCCACTCCGGGACAAAAACATTCAGTACTTC.

The chain joins TRBV7-3 to TRBJ2-1, with 7 bases matching TRBD2. Germline V CDR1 and CDR2: SGHTA, FQGTGA. The CDR3 extends over 15 amino acids. V trimming: 3 bases; J trimming: 7 bases; junction bases outside the gene matches: 9. Written as DNA, the CDR3 is TGTGCCAGCAGCTTTGAGGGAGGGCCAGAGAATGAGCAGTTCTTC. This gives the protein CASSFEGGPENEQFF.

In this sample, this clonotype turned up many times. The rearrangement joins TRBV28 to TRBJ2-2; D not certain. The germline CDR1 and CDR2 sequences are MDHEN and SYDVKM. The CDR3 runs to 13 residues. With 2 bases removed from V and 6 bases from J, the gap between germline ends came to 7 bases. DNA of the CDR3: TGTGCCAGCAGTTTACCTACCCCCGGGGAGCTGTTTTTT. This encodes CASSLPTPGELFF.

The chain is built from TRBV5-4 and TRBJ1-5, with D uncertain. Germline V CDR1 and CDR2: SGHNT, YYREEE (reference sequence). Trimming took 5 bases from V and 5 from J, leaving 11 bases between them. The CDR3 runs 13 residues. The DNA of the CDR3 is TGTGCCAGCAGTGTAGACGCGGATCAGCCCCAGCATTTT. Protein product: CASSVDADQPQHF.

The V and J genes are TRBV19 and TRBJ1-2; 9 bases align to TRBD1. V was clipped by 6 bases and J by 4 bases; unmatched bases: 9. The CDR3 has 15 residues. CDR1 and CDR2 from the germline V gene are LNHDA and SQIVND (reference sequence). The CDR3 DNA reads TGTGCCAGTAGAGAACAGGGGGCCCATTCCTATGGCTACACCTTC. Translating gives CASREQGAHSYGYTF.

This clonotype has only a few counts. The CDR3 loop reads CATSLGATGNTIYF. As DNA, the CDR3 is TGTGCCACCTCTCTAGGTGCGACTGGAAACACCATATATTTT. The chain has TRBV28 and TRBJ1-3; no reliable D call. Germline lookup yields CDR1 MDHEN and CDR2 SYDVKM. Trimming left V 10 bases short and J 2 bases short, with 15 bases between. This CDR3 is built from 14 residues.

This clonotype came up a few times. The chain uses TRBV6-2 or TRBV6-3 and TRBJ2-7; the D gene is possibly TRBD2 (5 bases). Trimming took 4 bases from V and 7 from J, leaving 14 bases between them. The CDR3 covers 13 residues. CDR1 is MNHEY, CDR2 SVGEGT, per germline. The CDR3 region has the DNA TGTGCCAGCAGTTCCCAGCCCACGGGGGAGCAGTACTTC. Its protein is CASSSQPTGEQYF.

This clonotype appeared a few times. The gene calls are TRBV7-2 and TRBJ2-5; D remains unclear. CDR1 and CDR2 (germline): SGHTA, FQGNSA. This CDR3 comprises 12 residues. The V end lost 2 bases, the J end lost 7 bases, and 8 bases lay between the germline ends. In DNA form, the CDR3 reads TGTGCCAGCAGCTTATTTGGGATGACCCAGTACTTC. Amino acids: CASSLFGMTQYF.

The chain carries TRBV7-2 and TRBJ2-1, with D possibly matching TRBD2 (6 bases). CDR3 length: 15 amino acids. CDR1 is SGHTA and CDR2 is FQGNSA in the germline V gene. V dropped 5 bases and J dropped 4 bases, with 15 bases sitting between them. The CDR3 loop is CASSPRLEVYNEQFF. In DNA form, the CDR3 reads TGTGCCAGCAGCCCGCGACTAGAGGTATACAATGAGCAGTTCTTC.

This clonotype turned up a few times. The chain is built from TRBV6-1 and TRBJ2-7, with 9 bases identical to TRBD2. Germline trimming cut 3 bases from V and 4 bases from J; bases unmatched to any gene: 7. CDR1 MNHNS and CDR2 SASEGT come from the germline V gene. The CDR3 length is 15 residues. The CDR3 region has the DNA TGTGCCAGCAGTGACCTTAGCGGGAGCGGGTACGAGCAGTACTTC. Its protein is CASSDLSGSGYEQYF.

The chain links TRBV5-1 to TRBJ2-2; D is ambiguous. This CDR3 is built from 15 residues. The V end was cut by 4 bases, the J end by 6 bases, with 16 bases between. Germline values: CDR1 SGHRS, CDR2 YFSETQ. The CDR3 nucleotides read TGCGCCAGCAGCCCGTCGTGGCAGTGGGCCGGGGAGCTGTTTTTT. Encoded protein: CASSPSWQWAGELFF.

The table lists this clonotype with many counts. The V call is TRBV12-3 or TRBV12-4, the J call TRBJ2-7; no firm D call. Trimming took 6 bases from V and 2 from J, leaving 14 bases between them. The CDR3 totals 14 residues. The CDR3 reads CASRVSRSTYEQYF. In nucleotides, the CDR3 is TGTGCCAGCAGAGTATCAAGATCTACCTACGAGCAGTACTTC.

V gene TRBV7-9 combines with J gene TRBJ2-3; TRBD1 might be the D (6 bases). Looked up from germline, CDR1 is SEHNR and CDR2 is FQNEAQ (reference sequence). This CDR3 contains 13 residues. The germline V and J ends were trimmed by 6 bases and 3 bases, with 10 bases remaining between them. CDR3 sequence: CASRAQGTDTQYF. DNA for the CDR3: TGTGCCAGCAGGGCGCAGGGGACAGATACGCAGTATTTT.

V gene TRBV27 combines with J gene TRBJ1-3; 8 bases match TRBD1. Germline lookup yields CDR1 MNHEY and CDR2 SMNVEV (reference sequence). The CDR3 length is 17 residues. V gave up 4 bases and J gave up 1 base; unmatched junction bases: 9. The CDR3 DNA sequence: TGTGCCAGCAGTTATTCCGGGACAGGACGATCTGGAAACACCATATATTTT. Translated: CASSYSGTGRSGNTIYF.